The 21 T cell receptor beta chains given below trace back to one sample, sequenced in a study of shared clonotypes between healthy human individuals. The protocol was immunoSEQ multiplex PCR, while the TCRdb copy is restricted to in-frame clones and leaves out a portion. Of roughly 1.5 million clones in the sample, 95% to 99% were seen once. Sequencing input: naive CD4+ T cells sorted from blood. Subset in this sample: CD45RA+ positively selected. Source of these receptors: a man aged 30 to 39 in good health.

The chain carries TRBV5-1 and TRBJ1-1, with a possible D match to TRBD1 (6 bases). Germline V CDR1 and CDR2: SGHRS, YFSETQ. This CDR3 spans 15 amino acids. V gave up 4 bases and J gave up 1 base, with 14 bases separating them. The CDR3 spells CASSLPPTGNTEAFF. The CDR3 coding sequence is TGCGCCAGCAGCCTGCCCCCGACAGGGAACACTGAAGCTTTCTTT.

The chain combines TRBV11-1 with TRBJ2-7; D possibly corresponds to TRBD2 (6 bases). Trimming shortened V by 4 bases and J by 7 bases, and 8 bases separated the two germline ends. The CDR3 is 11 amino acids. Germline lookup yields CDR1 SGHAT and CDR2 FQDESV (reference sequence). CDR3 bases: TGTGCCAGCAGCTACCGGGGGGAGCAGTACTTC. Its translation is CASSYRGEQYF.

The gene calls are TRBV18 and TRBJ1-1; 7 positions match TRBD1. Looked up from germline, CDR1 is KGHSH and CDR2 is LQKENI. The CDR3 is 15 amino acids. V dropped 3 bases and J dropped 3; count of bases not matched to a gene: 7. Here the CDR3 reads CASSPPDRRHTEAFF. The CDR3 DNA reads TGTGCCAGCTCACCCCCGGACAGGCGTCACACTGAAGCTTTCTTT.

The chain is built from TRBV19 and TRBJ2-7; maybe TRBD2 (8 bases). V was trimmed by 5 bases and J by 2 bases, leaving 16 bases between them. Germline assignment: CDR1 LNHDA and CDR2 SQIVND (reference sequence). The CDR3 totals 15 residues. The CDR3 DNA reads TGTGCCAGTAGTCCCCCGGGAGGGGGCCCCTACGAGCAGTACTTC. Residues: CASSPPGGGPYEQYF.

The V and J genes are TRBV9 and TRBJ2-5, with 8 positions matching TRBD2. J gave up 1 base and V 0 bases, and 8 bases lay outside the gene matches. The CDR3 has 17 amino acids. Per germline, CDR1 SGDLS and CDR2 YYNGEE. The CDR3 DNA reads TGTGCCAGCAGCGTAGATACTAGCGGAACTCTCCAAGAGACCCAGTACTTC. It yields the protein CASSVDTSGTLQETQYF. The whole variable domain, remainder taken from reference TRBV9 and TRBJ2-5, is DSGVTQTPKHLITATGQRVTLRCSPRSGDLSVYWYQQSLDQGLQFLIQYYNGEERAKGNILERFSAQQFPDLHSELNLSSLELGDSALYFCASSVDTSGTLQETQYFGPGTRLLVL.

The chain employs TRBV27 and TRBJ2-7, with TRBD1 as a possible D gene (6 bases). CDR1 and CDR2 (germline): MNHEY, SMNVEV (reference sequence). V lost 5 bases and J lost 2, with 10 bases in between. The CDR3 has 13 residues. CDR3 sequence reads: CASSRTDTYEQYF. DNA of the CDR3: TGTGCCAGCAGTCGGACAGATACCTACGAGCAGTACTTC.

The chain combines TRBV9 with TRBJ1-4, with D possibly being TRBD1 (5 bases). This CDR3 has 17 amino acids. V gave up 0 bases and J gave up 0 bases, with 12 bases separating them. Germline assignment: CDR1 SGDLS and CDR2 YYNGEE. The CDR3 bases are TGTGCCAGCAGCGTAGGTGAGGGACCCCCAACTAATGAAAAACTGTTTTTT. It specifies CASSVGEGPPTNEKLFF.

Concerning this clone: Additional DNA sequences in this sample encode the identical CDR3. The rearrangement uses TRBV6-5 and TRBJ1-5, with 7 bases identical to TRBD1. The CDR3 length is 14 residues. V lost 2 bases, J lost 7 bases, and 5 bases stayed unmatched. The V gene's germline CDR1 is MNHEY and CDR2 SVGAGI. The CDR3, as DNA: TGTGCCAGCAGTTACGACAGGGCAGGGCAGCCCCAGCATTTT. Translated, it gives CASSYDRAGQPQHF.

This chain connects TRBV30 to TRBJ1-1; tentative D call: TRBD1 (6 bases). The CDR3 sequence is 12 residues long. Germline assignment: CDR1 GTSNPN and CDR2 SVGIG (reference sequence). Trimming removed 2 bases at V and 4 bases at J, with 8 bases between. The CDR3 nucleotides are TGTGCCTGGAGTACAGGGTCCACTGAAGCTTTCTTT. It encodes CAWSTGSTEAFF.

The chain has TRBV2 and TRBJ2-3; D uncertain. CDR3 size: 15 residues. Trimming removed 7 bases at V and 0 bases at J, with 14 bases between. The germline V gene encodes CDR1 SNHLY and CDR2 FYNNEI. The CDR3 DNA is TGTGCCAGCATAGGTTCCACCTCTAGCACAGATACGCAGTATTTT. This translates into CASIGSTSSTDTQYF. The full variable domain, in which reference TRBV2 and TRBJ2-3 provide the parts outside the CDR3, is EPEVTQTPSHQVTQMGQEVILRCVPISNHLYFYWYRQILGQKVEFLVSFYNNEISEKSEIFDDQFSVERPDGSNFTLKIRSTKLEDSAMYFCASIGSTSSTDTQYFGPGTRLTVL.

The chain joins TRBV29-1 to TRBJ2-2; D tentatively fits TRBD1 or TRBD2 (5 bases each). Deletions cut 7 bases from V and 3 bases from J, with 18 bases between. CDR1 is SQVTM and CDR2 is ANQGSEA in the germline V gene. The CDR3 is 15 amino acids. CDR3 sequence (DNA): TGCAGCGCTGGTGGGACCGGATTTTACACCGGGGAGCTGTTTTTT. As protein: CSAGGTGFYTGELFF.

The chain recombines TRBV18 with TRBJ2-7; 8 positions agree with TRBD1. The CDR3 spans 15 residues. In germline, CDR1 is KGHSH, CDR2 LQKENI. V lost 5 bases to trimming and J lost 3 bases; unmatched junction nucleotides: 9. This chain's CDR3 is CASSEGLTGVYEQYF. The CDR3 DNA reads as TGTGCCAGCTCAGAGGGGTTGACAGGGGTCTACGAGCAGTACTTC.

The rearrangement joins TRBV28 to TRBJ1-2; the match to TRBD1 covers 8 bases. The length of the CDR3 is 14 residues. The germline CDR1 and CDR2 sequences are MDHEN and SYDVKM. Trimming removed 5 bases from V and 8 bases from J; junction bases left unmatched: 10. Here the CDR3 reads CASSPTGARRGYTF. CDR3 coding DNA: TGTGCCAGCAGTCCGACAGGGGCGAGGAGGGGCTACACCTTC.

As regards this clone: Additional DNA sequences in this sample encode the identical CDR3. V usage is TRBV6-1 and J usage is TRBJ2-7, with TRBD2 identical over 8 bases. Losses at the gene ends were 4 bases for V and 0 bases for J; bases not matched to a gene: 5. The CDR3 spans 15 residues. CDR1 is MNHNS and CDR2 is SASEGT in the germline V gene. In DNA, the CDR3 is TGTGCCAGCAGTGCAACTAGCGGTATCTCCTACGAGCAGTACTTC. This sequence encodes CASSATSGISYEQYF.

This chain uses TRBV14 with TRBJ2-5; D might be TRBD2 (5 bases). Germline V lookup: CDR1 SGHDN, CDR2 FVKESK. V gave up 0 bases and J gave up 7 bases, with 12 bases separating them. The CDR3 spans 14 residues. The CDR3 region is CASSQEIRGWTQYF. The CDR3 DNA reads TGTGCCAGCAGCCAAGAAATTCGGGGTTGGACCCAGTACTTC.

The J gene is TRBJ1-1, the V gene TRBV2, with no clear D. Germline V CDR1 and CDR2: SNHLY, FYNNEI. The V gene lost 1 base and the J gene lost 7 bases, with 13 bases spanning the gap. The CDR3 loop spans 14 amino acids. Written as DNA, the CDR3 is TGTGCCAGCAGTGAAGTGCGCCGGTTCGGTGAAGCTTTCTTT. Translation: CASSEVRRFGEAFF.

This chain links TRBV4-2 with TRBJ2-2; 8 nucleotides align to TRBD2. V lost 7 bases, J lost 4 bases, and 11 bases stayed unmatched. Per germline, CDR1 LGHNA and CDR2 YNFKEQ. The CDR3 has 16 amino acids. CDR3 coding DNA: TGTGCCAGCACTAGCGGGCTGGCGGGCGTCACCGGGGAGCTGTTTTTT. Encoded protein: CASTSGLAGVTGELFF.

The rearrangement uses TRBV19 and TRBJ2-2; D gene ambiguous. The CDR3 has 15 residues. V was cut by 4 bases and J by 4 bases, with 13 bases left in between. Germline V lookup: CDR1 LNHDA, CDR2 SQIVND (reference sequence). The CDR3 sequence: CASSKPTGLTGELFF. Written as DNA, the CDR3 is TGTGCCAGTAGTAAACCGACCGGGCTCACCGGGGAGCTGTTTTTT.

The chain recombines TRBV6-5 with TRBJ1-4; D might be TRBD1 (6 bases). V shed 1 base and J shed 8 bases, with 14 bases lying between them. CDR1 MNHEY and CDR2 SVGAGI come from the germline V gene. The CDR3 extends over 15 amino acids. DNA for the CDR3: TGTGCCAGCAGTTACTGGGGGGGCCGAGAAGAAAAACTGTTTTTT. This translates into CASSYWGGREEKLFF.

The rearrangement links TRBV9 to TRBJ2-3; D is perhaps TRBD2 (6 bases). With 1 base removed from V and 14 bases from J, the gap between germline ends came to 14 bases. Germline assignment: CDR1 SGDLS and CDR2 YYNGEE. This CDR3 has 12 residues. The CDR3 reads CASSVPAEGWYF. In DNA form, the CDR3 reads TGTGCCAGCAGCGTACCGGCGGAGGGGTGGTATTTT. Drawing the rest from reference TRBV9 and TRBJ2-3, the complete variable domain is DSGVTQTPKHLITATGQRVTLRCSPRSGDLSVYWYQQSLDQGLQFLIQYYNGEERAKGNILERFSAQQFPDLHSELNLSSLELGDSALYFCASSVPAEGWYFGPGTRLTVL.

V is TRBV28 and J is TRBJ2-7; tentative D call: TRBD2 (5 bases). CDR1 and CDR2 (germline): MDHEN, SYDVKM. Trimming left V 4 bases short and J 2 bases short, with 15 bases between. This CDR3 has 15 residues. CDR3: CASSSRTLAPYEQYF. CDR3 bases: TGTGCCAGCAGTTCCCGGACGCTAGCCCCCTACGAGCAGTACTTC.